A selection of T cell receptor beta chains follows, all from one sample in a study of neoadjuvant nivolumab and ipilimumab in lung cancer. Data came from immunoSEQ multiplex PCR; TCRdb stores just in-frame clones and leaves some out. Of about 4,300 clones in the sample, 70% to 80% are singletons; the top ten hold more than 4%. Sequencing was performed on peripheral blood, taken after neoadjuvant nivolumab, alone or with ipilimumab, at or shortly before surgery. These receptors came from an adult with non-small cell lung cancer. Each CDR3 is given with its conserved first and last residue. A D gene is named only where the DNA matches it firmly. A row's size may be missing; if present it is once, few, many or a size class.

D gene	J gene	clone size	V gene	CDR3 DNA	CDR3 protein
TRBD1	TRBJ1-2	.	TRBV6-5	TGTGCCAGCAGTTCCCCCCCCGGGACAGCTAACTATGGCTACACCTTC	CASSSPPGTANYGYTF
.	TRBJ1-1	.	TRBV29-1	TGCAGCGCCCGACAGGACACGAACACTGAAGCTTTCTTT	CSARQDTNTEAFF
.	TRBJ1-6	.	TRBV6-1	TGTGCCAGCTCTCGAGGGGGATCACCCCTCCACTTT	CASSRGGSPLHF
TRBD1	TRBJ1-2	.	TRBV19	TGTGCCAGTAGTATAGATGTCTCGACAGGGACGGTCTATGGCTACACCTTC	CASSIDVSTGTVYGYTF
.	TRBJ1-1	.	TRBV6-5	TGTGCCAGCAGTTATGACGGACAGTCGAACACTGAAGCTTTCTTT	CASSYDGQSNTEAFF
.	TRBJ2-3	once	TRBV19	TGTGCCAGTAGAAACAGGGTGGGAGATACGCAGTATTTT	CASRNRVGDTQYF
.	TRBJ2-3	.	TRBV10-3	TGTGCCATCAGTGTTACAGATACGCAGTATTTT	CAISVTDTQYF
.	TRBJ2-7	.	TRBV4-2	TGTGCCAGCAGCCAAGATGTCTCCCCACTATCCAGGCGTGAGCAGTACTTC	CASSQDVSPLSRREQYF
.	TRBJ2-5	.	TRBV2	TGTGCCAGCAGTGAAGCGGATGCCAGCCAAGAGACCCAGTACTTC	CASSEADASQETQYF
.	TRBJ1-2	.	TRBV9	TGTGCCAGCAGCGTAGGACGGAACTATGGCTACACCTTC	CASSVGRNYGYTF
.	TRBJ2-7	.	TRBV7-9	TGTGCCAGCAGTCGAGACAGCCGACGTGAGTACTTC	CASSRDSRREYF
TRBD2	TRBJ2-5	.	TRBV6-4	TGTGCCAGCAGTGAAGCGGGAGGGGCAGGAGAGACCCAGTACTTC	CASSEAGGAGETQYF
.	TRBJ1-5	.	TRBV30	TGTGCCTGGAGTGCCGCCCGACTGGGCAATCAGCCCCAGCATTTT	CAWSAARLGNQPQHF
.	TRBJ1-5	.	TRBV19	TGTGCCAGTAGTCCTCGGGACGGAGAACCCCAGCATTTT	CASSPRDGEPQHF
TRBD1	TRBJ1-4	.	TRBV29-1	TGCAGCGTGGTGACAGGGGGAAATGAAAAACTGTTTTTT	CSVVTGGNEKLFF
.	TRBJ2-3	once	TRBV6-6	TGTGCCAGCAGTTACTCCGGGGGCGATACGCAGTATTTT	CASSYSGGDTQYF
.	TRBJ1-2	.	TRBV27	TGTGCCAGCAGTTTAAGGGAGACTTCGGGCTACACCTTC	CASSLRETSGYTF
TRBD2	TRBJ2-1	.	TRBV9	TGTGCCAGCAGCTTCCGGGAGGGCCTCAATGAGCAGTTCTTC	CASSFREGLNEQFF
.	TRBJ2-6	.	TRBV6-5	TGTGCCAGCAGTTCCGTGGTGGTCTCTGGGGCCAACGTCCTGACTTTC	CASSSVVVSGANVLTF
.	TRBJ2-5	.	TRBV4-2	TGTGCCAGCAGCCAAGTGGCAGCTCAAGAGACCCAGTACTTC	CASSQVAAQETQYF
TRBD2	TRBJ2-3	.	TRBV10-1	TGCGCCAGCAGTGAGGGTAGCGGGGGTAACACAGATACGCAGTATTTT	CASSEGSGGNTDTQYF
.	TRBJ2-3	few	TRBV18	TGTGCCAGCTCACTTTATGGATTGGGGGGCACAGATACGCAGTATTTT	CASSLYGLGGTDTQYF
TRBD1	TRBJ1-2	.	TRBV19	TGTGCCAGTAATACAGGGGGCGCATCCTATGGCTACACCTTC	CASNTGGASYGYTF
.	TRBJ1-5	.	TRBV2	TGTGCCAGCAGTGAGCAACAGGGAAGACAGCCCCAGCATTTT	CASSEQQGRQPQHF
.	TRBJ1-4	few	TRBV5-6	TGTGCCAGCAGGGGGGGTCTCGAAACTAATGAAAAACTGTTTTTT	CASRGGLETNEKLFF
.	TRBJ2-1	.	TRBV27	TGTGCCAGCAGTCGCGGGGTACGAGGGGACGATGAGCAGTTCTTC	CASSRGVRGDDEQFF
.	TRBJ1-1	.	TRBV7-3	TGTGCCAGCAGCTCCGATAGGGTCACTGAAGCTTTCTTT	CASSSDRVTEAFF
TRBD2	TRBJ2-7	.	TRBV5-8	TGTGCCAGCAGCCAAATTAGCGGGGGGGCCTACGAGCAGTACTTC	CASSQISGGAYEQYF
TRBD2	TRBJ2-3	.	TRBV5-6	TGTGCCAGCAGCTTGAGGGGACTAAGCACAGATACGCAGTATTTT	CASSLRGLSTDTQYF
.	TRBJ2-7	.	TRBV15	TGTGCCACCAGCAGAGAAGAGGCTAGTGGCGAGCAGTACTTC	CATSREEASGEQYF
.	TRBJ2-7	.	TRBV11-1	TGTGCCAGCAGCTTATTGAATAGCGCCGAGCAGTACTTC	CASSLLNSAEQYF
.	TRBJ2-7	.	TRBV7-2	TGTGCCAGCACCCCCCCCTCCTACGAGCAGTACTTC	CASTPPSYEQYF
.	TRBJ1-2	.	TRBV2	TGTGCCAGCAGGAAAACCGTCGCCGGGGGCTACACCTTC	CASRKTVAGGYTF
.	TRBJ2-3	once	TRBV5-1	TGCGCCAGCAGCGAGGACAAAGGCACAGATACGCAGTATTTT	CASSEDKGTDTQYF
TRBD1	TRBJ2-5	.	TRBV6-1	TGTGCCAGCAGTACTGACAGGGTAGAGACCCAGTACTTC	CASSTDRVETQYF
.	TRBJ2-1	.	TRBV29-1	TGCAGCGTTGAAATCCCGCAGGGTGGTGCTAGGTACAATGAGCAGTTCTTC	CSVEIPQGGARYNEQFF
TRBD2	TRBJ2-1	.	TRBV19	TGTGCCAGTAGCCCTTTCCGGACTAGCGGGGGAAATGAGCAGTTCTTC	CASSPFRTSGGNEQFF
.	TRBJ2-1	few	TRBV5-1	TGCGCCAGCAGCCTCTTTGGTGAGGCTGAGCAGTTCTTC	CASSLFGEAEQFF
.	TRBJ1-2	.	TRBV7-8	TGTGCCAGCGGGCGGGGCCGAAACTATGGCTACACCTTC	CASGRGRNYGYTF
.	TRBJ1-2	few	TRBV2	TGTGCCAGCAGTGGGGGGAACGGGGGCAACAGGTATGGCTACACCTTC	CASSGGNGGNRYGYTF
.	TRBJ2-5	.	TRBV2	TGTGCCGGCCAGCTCGGAGGAGCAGAGACCCAGTACTTC	CAGQLGGAETQYF
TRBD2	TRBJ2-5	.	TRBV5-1	TGCGCCAGCAGCTTGATGGGACTAGCGGAGACCCAGTACTTC	CASSLMGLAETQYF
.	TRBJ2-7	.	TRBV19	TGTGCCAGTAGTATCTTGACAGCTACCCTAGTCGAGCAGTACTTC	CASSILTATLVEQYF
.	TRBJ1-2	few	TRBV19	TGTGCCAGTAGTGACACGTTTGAGGGCTACACCTTC	CASSDTFEGYTF
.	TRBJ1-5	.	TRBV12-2	TGTGCAAGTCGCTTAGCACTCCCCTACGATGGACAGGGGAGGAATCAGCCCCAGCATTTT	CASRLALPYDGQGRNQPQHF
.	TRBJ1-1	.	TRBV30	TGTGCCTGGAGTGTACTGAGAACCGCCGGGGAAGCTTTCTTT	CAWSVLRTAGEAFF
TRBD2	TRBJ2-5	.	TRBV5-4	TGTGCCAGCAGCTCGGGACTAGCGGGACAAGAGACCCAGTACTTC	CASSSGLAGQETQYF
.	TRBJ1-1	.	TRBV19	TGTGCCAGTAAAGCGACAGGAGGGACGAACACTGAAGCTTTCTTT	CASKATGGTNTEAFF
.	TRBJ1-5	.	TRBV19	TGTGCCAGCTGGGACTTCCTGGATCAGCCCCAGCATTTT	CASWDFLDQPQHF
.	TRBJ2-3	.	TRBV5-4	TGTGCCAGCAGCTTGGCGGGAACTTCGGATACGCAGTATTTT	CASSLAGTSDTQYF
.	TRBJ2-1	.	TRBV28	TGTGCCAGCAGCCGGCCTGGGGCCGACAATGAGCAGTTCTTC	CASSRPGADNEQFF
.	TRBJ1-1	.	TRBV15	TGTGCCACCAGCAATGACCGGAACACTGAAGCTTTCTTT	CATSNDRNTEAFF